Reported below is one T cell receptor (beta chain). This receptor's antigen is unknown. Per-nucleotide qualities are absent, and no much larger clonotype sits a single base away. Preparation of the library involved the immunoSEQ multiplex PCR assay. For the multiplex PCR, a mixture combining 60 forward primers for TCR Vbeta segments and 13 reverse primers for TCR Jbeta segments was used. Amplification of the CDR3 region of rearranged TCR beta genes was performed with a multiplex PCR assay on genomic DNA. On the Illumina HiSeq System, the amplified TCR beta libraries were sequenced as 87-base-pair reads. In the paper's pipeline: A later analysis tallied roughly 78 million unique TCR beta chains across the 666 repertoires, and some 10 million of those chains were shared by two or more donors. A nearest-neighbor algorithm error-corrected the raw reads and collapsed the reads into unique sequences, merging closely related sequences to remove PCR and sequencing errors. CDR3 sequences were aligned to IMGT reference sequences to assign V, D and J gene segments. For a sequence to be retained, at least a six-nucleotide match to both a V gene segment and a J gene segment was required. A rearrangement counted as productive if the CDR3 had no stop codons and remained in frame with V and J, and every other rearrangement counted as non-productive. Following IMGT convention, CDR3 was defined as the stretch from the second conserved V-encoded cysteine to the conserved J-encoded phenylalanine. The earlier analysis of approximately 590 of the donors excluded any sequence lacking an unambiguous match to a single V gene segment. An earlier analysis of several hundred of the donors called V segments functional above 56.7% productive rearrangements and segregating when the between-donor standard deviation exceeded 5%. A statistical classification framework was built to diagnose cytomegalovirus status from the catalog of TCR beta chain sequences. In a later analysis, TCR nucleotide sequences were compared against IMGT/GENE-DB human TR gene sequences so that V and J genes could be assigned. Using the TCRdist pipeline, a later analysis assigned CDR3 sequences along with most-parsimonious VDJ recombination scenarios. In a later analysis, each TCR beta chain was defined by its CDR3 amino acid sequence together with its V-gene family, and reads lacking a unique V-gene family were excluded. In a later analysis, 500 to 700 highly shared, low-generation-probability nucleotide sequences were removed to address suspected cross-contamination and a sequencing artifact. For each public chain, a later analysis derived a clonal expansion index from normalized ranks of inferred template counts within each repertoire. A later analysis computed generation probabilities with a VDJ recombination model fitted to out-of-frame rearrangements, and checked the results against IGoR. Hypergeometric tests were used in a later analysis to score TCR-TCR, TCR-HLA and TCR-CMV co-occurrence, with a repertoire-size bias correction applied to the TCR pairs. False discovery rates were estimated in a later analysis by permuting HLA or CMV assignments 20 times. A later analysis grouped co-occurring TCRs with DBSCAN, adding TCRdist sequence similarity when clustering within HLA-allele-positive subsets. Co-occurrence clustering excluded repertoires with fewer than 30,000 or more than 120,000 public chains, plus five with anomalous nucleotide sharing. Entries here come from immuneACCESS through TCRdb and include only in-frame sequences with V and J called. Some clones fail to appear in such tables; in the studies checked, an unresolved V gene covers under half of the shortfall, and the cause of the remainder is unknown. V, J and clone size reflect that table, while D and trimming were determined from the DNA. The table for this sample lists some 140,000 clones; approximately 77% of them were counted only once. The leading ten clones occupy roughly 2% of the sample.

The source of the sample is a study of cytomegalovirus exposure and HLA in healthy donors (dated 2017 in TCRdb). About the investigation overall: An earlier analysis of some 550 of the donors reported 250 to 300 Gb of sequence data and some 120 million unique TCR beta sequences from 190 million or so T cells. Roughly 290 gigabases of sequencing data and about 92 million unique TCR sequences made up an early release that covered fewer than 650 HLA-typed donors. Genome-wide SNP genotypes for about three fifths of the roughly 670 donors were used in a later genetic analysis, which treated that subset as a discovery cohort. Five DR-DQ haplotypes were treated as single units for association and clustering because of strong linkage in the cohort. High-throughput TCR immunosequencing, statistical association of individual TCRs with disease status, and machine learning were combined to predict cytomegalovirus infection status. The study profiled the T cell repertoires of about 640 subjects by immunosequencing and related them to cytomegalovirus serostatus. The number of donors typed differed by locus, with about 629-630 for A, B, C, DRB1 and DQB1, roughly 520 for DQA1, 600 to 610 for DPA1, and around 430 for DPB1. In the later analysis, no new phenotypic data were used to find candidate immune exposures; instead, reliance was placed on TCR beta sequences and their occurrence across donors. Every discovery cohort repertoire had been produced on one sequencing platform. Among the roughly 390 genotyped donors, around 81% belonged to the genetic ancestry cluster associated with self-reported Caucasian donors. Class I and class II HLA loci were covered by the typing at four-digit resolution. The study aimed to test whether cataloging public T cell receptors could reveal signatures of past pathogen exposure. Donor age, sex, ethnicity and CMV serostatus were compiled together with the repertoire data. Along with the roughly 700-subject first cohort, a separate validation cohort of around 120 different subjects was used. To study patterns of TCR occurrence, a later analysis re-analyzed previously published TCR beta repertoires from hundreds of donors and added high-resolution HLA genotyping. Among 300 to 450 genotyped donors of the cohort, an average of 235,054 unique TCR beta nucleotide sequences were sequenced per donor, approximately 20% of them non-productive. An earlier analysis of around 580 of the donors used high-throughput TCR beta sequencing to judge whether each TCR beta V gene segment behaved as functional or pseudogenic. General study outcomes and caveats: For the cohort, immune exposure information was limited to CMV serostatus. Roughly uniform sequencing depth across donors was assumed in presence/absence analyses, although this assumption may not hold. Correlated functional status among segregating V segments might be attributable to linkage disequilibrium, but an unknown experimental factor could not be ruled out. The authors suggested that the approach could potentially be extended to other disease states and immunological phenotypes. Because some donors lacked HLA typing at each locus, the association tests relied only on the typed subset. The sequencing pipeline was judged likely to have produced a cluster of highly shared sequence variants as a technical artifact. The study gave a list of some 150 TCR beta chains associated with cytomegalovirus. Assigning TCR associations to individual alleles was difficult when HLA alleles, especially DR and DQ, strongly co-occurred. In this cohort, only TCR beta chains were sequenced, and detectable features were limited by the absence of alpha or paired-chain data. A later analysis reported that several top co-occurrence clusters appeared linked to parvovirus B19, influenza, CMV and Epstein-Barr virus. In an earlier analysis of some 640 of the donors, most TCR beta V segments were observed in productive rearrangements about 87% or about 30% of the time, broadly matching IMGT annotations. In vitro tests confirmed that a few of the cytomegalovirus-associated TCR beta chains recognize cytomegalovirus antigens. At a false discovery rate of 0.05, a later analysis linked 16,951 TCR beta sequences to specific HLA alleles. In both the original and validation cohorts, the classifier was reported to diagnose cytomegalovirus status with high specificity and sensitivity. In a later analysis, HLA-associated TCR beta chains showed more clonal expansion and lower generation probabilities than non-associated chains that were equally common. According to a later analysis, most CMV-associated TCR beta chains appeared to be HLA-restricted, and the HLA associations seemed to be driven largely by CMV exposure. According to a later analysis, TCR association rates differed among HLA loci, with DRB1 alleles showing the most associated TCRs and HLA-C alleles showing the fewest. Compared with the roughly 720-donor mean, donors in an Asian-associated ancestry cluster had fewer N-insertions in productive TCRs, according to a later genetic analysis. A further reported finding was that TCR beta sequences accurately predicted the HLA-A and HLA-B alleles for most subjects in the first cohort. Approximately 18 rarely observed V segments, including chromosome 9 orphons, were excluded from the earlier analysis of almost 600 of the donors because counts were too low. A later genetic analysis associated a missense DCLRE1C variant with V-gene and J-gene trimming of TCR beta chains, and an independent cohort replicated the association. Most TCR sequences were observed very rarely across donors, whereas some public TCRs were present in many individuals.

The cohort was made up of 666 healthy bone marrow donors. Cohort members were all nominally healthy when sampled, although unrecorded immune exposures were likely present. The donor tested CMV seronegative and was one of the 352 seronegative cohort members. Each donor provided a peripheral blood sample, and peripheral blood mononuclear cells were used for TCR beta sequencing. The Qiagen DNeasy Blood Extraction Kit was used to extract genomic DNA from the blood cell samples. This sequence originates from a man aged 25 to 40 in good health and CMV-seronegative. The sample taken for sequencing was PBMCs.

The CDR3 protein is CASSPRIAGTDTQYF. In nucleotide form, the sequence is TGTGCCAGCAGTCCGAGAATAGCGGGCACAGATACGCAGTATTTT. The rearranged chain carries TRBV27 and TRBJ2-3; TRBD2 is a possible D gene, resting on 6 matching bases. In the germline V gene (reference sequence), CDR1 corresponds to MNHEY and CDR2 to SMNVEV. Trimming at the junction amounts to 5 bases on V and 1 base on J, and the germline ends lie 13 bases apart. Counted from cysteine to phenylalanine, this CDR3 has 15 amino acids. The DNA shown is the 45-base CDR3, in frame from base 1.